What follows is one TCR beta chain and its context. V lost 5 bases to trimming and J lost 5 bases; unmatched junction nucleotides: 7. The germline V gene has CDR1 LGHDT and CDR2 YNNKEL (reference sequence). This CDR3 comprises 14 residues. The entry originates in a study of blood T cell repertoires in COVID-19. Study in general: COVID-19 samples, acute and convalescent, were from the United States, Italy and Spain. PBMCs, B-cell-depleted T cells, or T cells were the source of the cDNA or gDNA that made up the material.

In the original analysis: Amplifying reference gene primers gave estimates of nucleated cell counts. Produced via immunoSEQ multiplex PCR; TCRdb's table is partial and in-frame only. The V and J calls and clone size come from that table; D and trimming were worked out from the DNA. The sample has more than 150,000 clones, roughly nine tenths seen once. This TCR was recovered from a woman aged 35 to 49 with acute or convalescent COVID-19. The chain couples TRBV3-1 (or the pseudogene TRBV3-2) to TRBJ2-7; 9 bases are a match to TRBD1. Sample: peripheral blood. CDR3 loop: CASSLQGAFDEQYF. DNA for the CDR3: TGTGCCAGCAGCTTACAGGGGGCGTTTGACGAGCAGTACTTC.